The 17 T cell receptor beta chains given below trace back to one sample, sequenced in a study of beta chain features in type 1 diabetes. Reverse transcription of all isolated RNA meant that expressed TCRB transcripts were sequenced. The data were produced by immunoSEQ multiplex PCR, yet TCRdb's version contains in-frame clones alone and is incomplete. The data show roughly 380,000 clones, roughly a fifth seen once. Sample: naive CD4+ T cells from blood. The receptors originated from a woman under 30 in good health.

This clone was seen only a few times. The rearrangement joins TRBV5-1 to TRBJ1-1; D call uncertain. The CDR3 length is 11 residues. Germline-derived CDR1 and CDR2 are SGHRS and YFSETQ. Deletions cut 6 bases from V and 1 base from J, with 4 bases between. The CDR3 region has the DNA TGCGCCAGCACGAGGAACACTGAAGCTTTCTTT. It translates to CASTRNTEAFF.

The chain couples TRBV6-5 to TRBJ2-3, with TRBD1 matching over 11 bases. Germline CDR1 MNHEY, CDR2 SVGAGI. Trimming at V came to 5 bases and at J to 2 bases, leaving 3 bases not matched to a gene. This CDR3 has 15 residues. In DNA, the CDR3 is TGTGCCAGCAGTCGGGACAGGGGGGACACAGATACGCAGTATTTT. Its translation is CASSRDRGDTDTQYF.

The table lists this clone with a few counts. This chain uses TRBV7-2 with TRBJ1-1, with no clear D. The CDR3 loop spans 14 amino acids. V dropped 2 bases and J dropped 1 base, with 8 bases sitting between them. Germline V CDR1 and CDR2: SGHTA, FQGNSA. CDR3 residues: CASSLSGGNTEAFF. CDR3 in DNA: TGTGCCAGCAGCTTATCGGGAGGGAACACTGAAGCTTTCTTT.

Only a few counts were recorded for this clone. The chain uses TRBV7-2 and TRBJ1-2, with D possibly TRBD1 on 6 matching bases. Germline values: CDR1 SGHTA, CDR2 FQGNSA. The CDR3 consists of 14 residues. The V end was cut by 4 bases, the J end by 8 bases, with 17 bases between. This CDR3 is CASSSQGTTDGYTF. CDR3 bases: TGTGCCAGCAGCTCCCAGGGGACGACCGACGGCTACACCTTC.

The chain has TRBV7-9 and TRBJ1-4; tentative D call: TRBD1 (6 bases). V gave up 5 bases and J gave up 8 bases, with 15 bases separating them. Germline values: CDR1 SEHNR, CDR2 FQNEAQ (reference sequence). CDR3 length: 14 amino acids. In DNA form, the CDR3 reads TGTGCCAGCAGCCTCCAACAGGGAAAGGAAAAACTGTTTTTT. Its protein product is CASSLQQGKEKLFF.

The J gene is TRBJ2-7, the V gene TRBV5-1, with a possible D match to TRBD1 (6 bases). This CDR3 comprises 13 residues. From germline, CDR1 is SGHRS and CDR2 YFSETQ. Trimming stripped 0 bases from V and 6 bases from J, with 10 bases between. Written as DNA, the CDR3 is TGCGCCAGCAGCTTGGGCTTAGGGGGCGAGCAGTACTTC. Its translation is CASSLGLGGEQYF.

In its sample, this clone was seen a few times. CDR3 coding DNA: TGTGCCTGGAGTTCCAACATTGAGCAGTTCTTC. Translating gives CAWSSNIEQFF. V and J are TRBV30 and TRBJ2-1, with no clear D. This CDR3 is built from 11 residues. Trimming shortened V by 2 bases and J by 9 bases, and 8 bases separated the two germline ends. The germline V gene encodes CDR1 GTSNPN and CDR2 SVGIG (reference sequence).

Comments on this clone: One base away lies a much larger clone, so this may be a sequencing read error. This CDR3 is also generated by other DNA sequences in the sample. V and J are TRBV7-9 and TRBJ2-3; D gene ambiguous. CDR1 is SEHNR and CDR2 is FQNEAQ in the germline V gene (reference sequence). This CDR3 has 12 residues. Trimming cost V 5 bases and J 0 bases, with 3 bases left between them. The CDR3 region has the DNA TGTGCCAGCAGCCCAAGCACAGATACGCAGTATTTT. It specifies CASSPSTDTQYF. Supplemented by reference TRBV7-9 and TRBJ2-3, the full variable domain reads DTGVSQNPRHKITKRGQNVTFRCDPISEHNRLYWYRQTLGQGPEFLTYFQNEAQLEKSRLLSDRFSAERPKGSFSTLEIQRTEQGDSAMYLCASSPSTDTQYFGPGTRLTVL.

The chain has TRBV19 and TRBJ2-7; 10 bases are shared with TRBD2. After removal of 4 bases from V and 0 bases from J, the junction contained 3 bases not matched to a gene. Germline CDR1 reads LNHDA; CDR2 reads SQIVND (reference sequence). The CDR3 sequence is 15 residues long. Here the CDR3 DNA reads TGTGCCAGTAGTAACCCTAGCGGGAGCTCCTACGAGCAGTACTTC. This encodes CASSNPSGSSYEQYF.

This chain links TRBV5-1 with TRBJ1-2; a possible D gene is TRBD1 (5 bases). The CDR3 contains 11 residues. Germline V gene data show CDR1 as SGHRS and CDR2 as YFSETQ. With 0 bases removed from V and 14 bases from J, the gap between germline ends came to 11 bases. DNA of the CDR3: TGCGCCAGCAGCTTGGGGCAGGGTTGGACCTTC. Amino acids: CASSLGQGWTF.

The chain is built from TRBV18 and TRBJ1-4, with 7 positions matching TRBD1. Germline lookup yields CDR1 KGHSH and CDR2 LQKENI. V lost 6 bases, J lost 3 bases, and 7 bases stayed unmatched. The CDR3 sequence is 15 residues long. CDR3 sequence: CASSPRDSANEKLFF. The DNA of the CDR3 is TGTGCCAGCTCCCCAAGGGACAGCGCTAATGAAAAACTGTTTTTT.

This chain joins TRBV7-2 and TRBJ2-7; 13 bases are a match to TRBD2. The CDR3 loop spans 15 amino acids. Germline V gene lookup returns CDR1 SGHTA and CDR2 FQGNSA. The junction had 4 bases not matched to a gene; V was cut back by 5 bases and J by 3 bases. CDR3 coding DNA: TGTGCCAGCAGCGGTACTAGCGGGAGGGGCTACGAGCAGTACTTC. This gives the protein CASSGTSGRGYEQYF. Complete variable domain (other parts from reference TRBV7-2 and TRBJ2-7): GAGVSQSPSNKVTEKGKDVELRCDPISGHTALYWYRQSLGQGLEFLIYFQGNSAPDKSGLPSDRFSAERTGGSVSTLTIQRTQQEDSAVYLCASSGTSGRGYEQYFGPGTRLTVT.

V is TRBV9 and J is TRBJ1-2; tentative D call: TRBD1 (6 bases). The CDR3 length is 15 residues. Looked up from germline, CDR1 is SGDLS and CDR2 is YYNGEE. The V gene lost 3 bases and the J gene lost 2 bases, with 14 bases spanning the gap. The CDR3 loop is CASSEGVYSNYGYTF. The CDR3 coding sequence is TGTGCCAGCAGCGAGGGGGTCTACTCAAACTATGGCTACACCTTC.

This clone was counted only a few times. The V call is TRBV5-1, the J call TRBJ2-7; tentatively, D is TRBD1 (6 bases). With 3 bases removed from V and 6 bases from J, the gap between germline ends came to 16 bases. From germline, CDR1 is SGHRS and CDR2 YFSETQ. The CDR3 length is 14 residues. CDR3 coding DNA: TGCGCCAGCAGCTCTCGACAGGTCGCAAGCGAGCAGTACTTC. Its translation is CASSSRQVASEQYF.

This clone has more than one count but fewer than ten. The gene calls are TRBV5-1 and TRBJ2-7; D assignment may be TRBD1 or TRBD2 (5 bases each). The CDR3 contains 15 residues. Germline V lookup: CDR1 SGHRS, CDR2 YFSETQ. Trimming took off 4 bases at V and 3 bases at J, with 17 bases between the two ends. This CDR3 reads CASSVGELLGYEQYF. In nucleotides, the CDR3 is TGCGCCAGCAGCGTGGGGGAGCTCCTGGGCTACGAGCAGTACTTC.

V is TRBV7-9 and J is TRBJ1-2; 10 nucleotides line up with TRBD1. V lost 5 bases to trimming and J lost 2 bases; unmatched junction nucleotides: 5. The CDR3 runs to 15 residues. Germline-derived CDR1 and CDR2 are SEHNR and FQNEAQ (reference sequence). CDR3 sequence reads: CASSLGTGANYGYTF. CDR3 bases: TGTGCCAGCAGCCTAGGGACAGGGGCCAACTATGGCTACACCTTC.

This clone was seen a handful of times. J is TRBJ1-2 and V is TRBV9, with D unresolved. This CDR3 has 12 residues. V lost 2 bases and J 8 bases, leaving 10 bases between the germline ends. CDR1 and CDR2 (germline): SGDLS, YYNGEE. CDR3 DNA: TGTGCCAGCAGCGTGGGAGGAGCCGGCTACACCTTC. Amino acids: CASSVGGAGYTF.